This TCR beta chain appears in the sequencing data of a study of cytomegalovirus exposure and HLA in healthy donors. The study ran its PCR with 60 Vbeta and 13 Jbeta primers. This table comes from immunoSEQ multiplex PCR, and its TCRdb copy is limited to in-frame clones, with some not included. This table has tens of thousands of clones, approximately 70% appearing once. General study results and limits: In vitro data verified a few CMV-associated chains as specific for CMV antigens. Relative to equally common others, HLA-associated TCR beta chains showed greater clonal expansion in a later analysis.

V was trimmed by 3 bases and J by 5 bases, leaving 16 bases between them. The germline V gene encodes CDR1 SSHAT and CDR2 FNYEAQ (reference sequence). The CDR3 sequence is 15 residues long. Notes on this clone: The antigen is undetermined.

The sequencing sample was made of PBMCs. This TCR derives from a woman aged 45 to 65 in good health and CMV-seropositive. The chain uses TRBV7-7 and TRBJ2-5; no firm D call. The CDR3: CASSFGSNRVETQYF. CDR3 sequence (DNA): TGTGCCAGCAGCTTCGGTTCTAATCGAGTCGAGACCCAGTACTTC.